These 20 T cell receptor beta chains share one sample of origin, sequenced in a study of OX40 agonist ivuxolimab in advanced cancers. TCRdb's table, derived via immunoSEQ multiplex PCR, lists solely in-frame clones and lacks some. Among around 60,000 clones listed, around 90% were seen once. The sample here was CD4+ or CD8+ T cells sorted from blood, taken in a trial of the OX40 agonist ivuxolimab. The receptors originated from an adult with an advanced solid tumor such as melanoma, head and neck, liver or kidney cancer.

The chain links TRBV7-9 to TRBJ2-3; maybe TRBD2 (5 bases). This CDR3 has 14 residues. Germline assignment: CDR1 SEHNR and CDR2 FQNEAQ (reference sequence). Deletions cut 3 bases from V and 2 bases from J, with 9 bases between. The CDR3, as DNA: TGTGCCAGCAGCTTCTACCGGGACACAGATACGCAGTATTTT. This encodes CASSFYRDTDTQYF.

J is TRBJ2-7 and V is TRBV2; 7 bases are a match to TRBD2. V trimming: 7 bases; J trimming: 0 bases; junction bases outside the gene matches: 9. The CDR3 covers 15 residues. From germline, CDR1 is SNHLY and CDR2 FYNNEI. The CDR3 DNA reads TGTGCCAGCATCCCCCAGGGACTAAACTCCTACGAGCAGTACTTC. Translation gives CASIPQGLNSYEQYF.

On this clone itself: At one end, the junction sequence differs from germline, possibly due to a read error. The chain carries TRBV25-1 and TRBJ1-2; a weak D match, TRBD1 (5 bases). Germline CDR1 is MGHDK and CDR2 is SYGVNS. The CDR3 consists of 16 residues. The chain's CDR3 is CASSDYLGEASYGCTF. CDR3 DNA sequence: TGTGCCAGCAGTGATTATTTGGGGGAAGCGAGCTATGGCTGCACCTTC.

This sequence joins TRBV9 and TRBJ2-1; possible D gene TRBD1, 6 bases. Per the germline V gene, CDR1 is SGDLS and CDR2 is YYNGEE. V gave up 0 bases and J gave up 7 bases, with 14 bases separating them. The CDR3 runs to 15 residues. CDR3 sequence (DNA): TGTGCCAGCAGCGTAGATCTGGGGGCTGGTAATGAGCAGTTCTTC. Residues: CASSVDLGAGNEQFF. Full variable domain (outside the CDR3, taken from reference TRBV9 and TRBJ2-1): DSGVTQTPKHLITATGQRVTLRCSPRSGDLSVYWYQQSLDQGLQFLIQYYNGEERAKGNILERFSAQQFPDLHSELNLSSLELGDSALYFCASSVDLGAGNEQFFGPGTRLTVL.

The chain combines TRBV2 with TRBJ1-1, with 9 bases lining up with TRBD1. Germline V gene lookup returns CDR1 SNHLY and CDR2 FYNNEI. Trimming at V came to 1 base and at J to 3 bases, leaving 9 bases not matched to a gene. This CDR3 is 17 amino acids long. CDR3 sequence: CASSEGRWDRDHTEAFF. The CDR3, as DNA: TGTGCCAGCAGTGAAGGGCGCTGGGACAGGGATCACACTGAAGCTTTCTTT. The entire variable domain, with the rest obtained from reference TRBV2 and TRBJ1-1, is as follows: EPEVTQTPSHQVTQMGQEVILRCVPISNHLYFYWYRQILGQKVEFLVSFYNNEISEKSEIFDDQFSVERPDGSNFTLKIRSTKLEDSAMYFCASSEGRWDRDHTEAFFGQGTRLTVV.

The V and J genes are TRBV7-2 and TRBJ2-1; 16 bases align to TRBD2. Germline V lookup: CDR1 SGHTA, CDR2 FQGNSA. The ends lost 3 bases at V and 8 bases at J; junction bases unmatched: 4. The length of the CDR3 is 16 residues. CDR3 region: CASSLGTSGRGDEQFF. The CDR3 DNA sequence: TGTGCCAGCAGCTTGGGGACTAGCGGGAGGGGGGATGAGCAGTTCTTC. Full variable domain (remainder filled in from reference TRBV7-2 and TRBJ2-1): GAGVSQSPSNKVTEKGKDVELRCDPISGHTALYWYRQSLGQGLEFLIYFQGNSAPDKSGLPSDRFSAERTGGSVSTLTIQRTQQEDSAVYLCASSLGTSGRGDEQFFGPGTRLTVL.

This rearrangement joins TRBV2 to TRBJ2-6, with TRBD1 as a possible D gene (5 bases). The V end was cut by 3 bases, the J end by 1 base, with 13 bases between. Germline CDR1 and CDR2: SNHLY and FYNNEI. There are 17 residues in the CDR3. This CDR3 is CASSETDSDSGANVLTF. CDR3 sequence (DNA): TGTGCCAGCAGTGAGACAGACAGCGATTCTGGGGCCAACGTCCTGACTTTC.

The gene calls are TRBV9 and TRBJ2-1; D remains unclear. Between the trimmed V and J ends, which lost 3 bases and 6 bases, there was a span of 16 bases. The CDR3 runs 15 residues. The V gene's germline CDR1 is SGDLS and CDR2 YYNGEE. The chain's CDR3 is CASSALGGAGNEQFF. The CDR3 DNA is TGTGCCAGCAGCGCGTTGGGTGGCGCTGGCAATGAGCAGTTCTTC.

This chain connects TRBV12-5 to TRBJ2-1, with D possibly being TRBD2 (6 bases). Germline loops: CDR1 LGHNT, CDR2 FRNRAP. Trimming stripped 3 bases from V and 4 bases from J, with 13 bases between. The CDR3 consists of 15 residues. CDR3 sequence: CASGFRDGLYNEQFF. In DNA, the CDR3 is TGTGCTAGTGGTTTTCGAGACGGACTATACAATGAGCAGTTCTTC.

This chain joins TRBV13 and TRBJ2-2, with D possibly being TRBD2 (6 bases). CDR1 is PRHDT, CDR2 FYEKMQ, per germline (reference sequence). Trimming took off 8 bases at V and 2 bases at J, with 12 bases between the two ends. The CDR3 spans 14 residues. In DNA form, the CDR3 reads TGTGCCAGCGGATCCGGGACTAACACCGGGGAGCTGTTTTTT. Residues: CASGSGTNTGELFF. The complete variable domain, with remaining parts taken from reference TRBV13 and TRBJ2-2, reads AAGVIQSPRHLIKEKRETATLKCYPIPRHDTVYWYQQGPGQDPQFLISFYEKMQSDKGSIPDRFSAQQFSDYHSELNMSSLELGDSALYFCASGSGTNTGELFFGEGSRLTVL.

This rearrangement joins TRBV5-6 to TRBJ2-7; 8 bases line up with TRBD1. V was clipped by 0 bases and J by 1 base; unmatched bases: 6. Germline values: CDR1 SGHDT, CDR2 YYEEEE. This CDR3 contains 16 residues. The CDR3 DNA sequence: TGTGCCAGCAGCTTGGTTGGTGGGACAGGTTCCTACGAGCAGTACTTC. It encodes CASSLVGGTGSYEQYF. The full variable domain, with the rest looked up from reference TRBV5-6 and TRBJ2-7, is DAGVTQSPTHLIKTRGQQVTLRCSPKSGHDTVSWYQQALGQGPQFIFQYYEEEERQRGNFPDRFSGHQFPNYSSELNVNALLLGDSALYLCASSLVGGTGSYEQYFGPGTRLTVT.

The V call is TRBV5-5, the J call TRBJ2-7; perhaps TRBD2 as D (6 bases). This CDR3 spans 16 amino acids. CDR1 is SGHKS, CDR2 YYEKEE, per germline (reference sequence). V was cut by 0 bases and J by 2 bases, with 15 bases left in between. The CDR3 loop reads CASSLARDSKPYEQYF. CDR3 DNA: TGTGCCAGCAGCTTGGCCCGGGACTCAAAACCCTACGAGCAGTACTTC.

The chain recombines TRBV7-6 with TRBJ2-7; 9 bases fit TRBD1. The V segment lost 5 bases and the J segment 4 bases; nucleotides outside the gene matches: 3. The germline CDR1 and CDR2 sequences are SGHVS and FNYEAQ. This CDR3 spans 13 amino acids. The CDR3 sequence: CASSAGTGYEQYF. CDR3 nucleotides: TGTGCCAGCAGCGCCGGGACAGGGTACGAGCAGTACTTC.

The table lists this clone with a count of one. The V and J genes are TRBV7-9 and TRBJ1-2; D gene uncertain. V lost 5 bases to trimming and J lost 3 bases, with 13 bases between them. From germline, CDR1 is SEHNR and CDR2 FQNEAQ (reference sequence). The CDR3 has 14 residues. DNA of the CDR3: TGTGCCAGCAGCCAACAAGTGAGCGACTATGGCTACACCTTC. Translated: CASSQQVSDYGYTF.

V usage is TRBV4-1 and J usage is TRBJ2-3, with TRBD1 as a possible D gene (6 bases). The CDR3 covers 15 residues. V lost 5 bases and J lost 3, with 15 bases in between. The germline CDR1 and CDR2 sequences are MGHRA and YSYEKL. In nucleotides, the CDR3 is TGCGCCAGCAGCATTTGGGTGGGGGCAACAGATACGCAGTATTTT. Residues: CASSIWVGATDTQYF.

The chain combines TRBV21-1 with TRBJ2-7; TRBD1, as called in the table, went unchecked against the DNA. TRBV21-1 is described as a pseudogene. The CDR3 consists of 17 residues. The CDR3 loop reads CASSKDRRGNYFYEQYF. For the CDR3, the DNA is TGTGCCAGCAGCAAAGATCGCAGGGGCAACTACTTCTACGAGCAGTACTTC.

The chain recombines TRBV6-5 with TRBJ1-1, with D unclear. This CDR3 has 15 amino acids. Germline V CDR1 and CDR2: MNHEY, SVGAGI. V lost 0 bases and J lost 2, with 10 bases in between. In DNA form, the CDR3 reads TGTGCCAGCAGTTACTCGCTGGAGAGAAACACTGAAGCTTTCTTT. Protein: CASSYSLERNTEAFF.

This chain uses TRBV7-9 with TRBJ2-3, with TRBD1 identical over 8 bases. The length of the CDR3 is 16 residues. CDR1 and CDR2 (germline): SEHNR, FQNEAQ (reference sequence). Trimming at V came to 3 bases and at J to 4 bases, leaving 9 bases not matched to a gene. CDR3 DNA sequence: TGTGCCAGCAGCTTTAGCGGAGACAGGGGTCCAGATACGCAGTATTTT. Translated: CASSFSGDRGPDTQYF.

The V gene is TRBV5-1, the J gene TRBJ2-1; 8 bases line up with TRBD1. The ends lost 3 bases at V and 4 bases at J; junction bases unmatched: 6. In germline, CDR1 is SGHRS, CDR2 YFSETQ. The CDR3 is 15 amino acids. This CDR3 is CASSSSGTGYNEQFF. As DNA, the CDR3 is TGCGCCAGCAGCTCCTCCGGGACAGGATACAATGAGCAGTTCTTC.

The chain is built from TRBV6-5 and TRBJ2-7, with no clear D. The CDR3 is made up of 15 amino acids. The germline gives CDR1 MNHEY, CDR2 SVGAGI. V was trimmed by 3 bases and J by 1 base, leaving 13 bases between them. The CDR3 sequence is CASSYYGQRSYEQYF. Written as DNA, the CDR3 is TGTGCCAGCAGTTATTACGGGCAGAGATCCTACGAGCAGTACTTC.